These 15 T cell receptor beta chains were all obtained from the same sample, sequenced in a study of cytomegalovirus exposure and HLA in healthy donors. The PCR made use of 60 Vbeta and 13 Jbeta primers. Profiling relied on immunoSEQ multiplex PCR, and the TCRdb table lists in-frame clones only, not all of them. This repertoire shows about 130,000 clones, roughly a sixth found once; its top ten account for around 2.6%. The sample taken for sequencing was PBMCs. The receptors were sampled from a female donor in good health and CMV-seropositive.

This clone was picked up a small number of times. The DNA for the CDR3 is TGTGCCAGCAGCTCCCAGGGAAACACTGAAGCTTTCTTT. This gives the protein CASSSQGNTEAFF. V usage is TRBV7-2 and J usage is TRBJ1-1; maybe TRBD1 (5 bases). Germline values: CDR1 SGHTA, CDR2 FQGNSA. V lost 4 bases and J lost 2, with 8 bases in between. This CDR3 has 13 residues. Based on the CDR3 plus reference TRBV7-2 and TRBJ1-1, the full variable domain is GAGVSQSPSNKVTEKGKDVELRCDPISGHTALYWYRQSLGQGLEFLIYFQGNSAPDKSGLPSDRFSAERTGGSVSTLTIQRTQQEDSAVYLCASSSQGNTEAFFGQGTRLTVV.

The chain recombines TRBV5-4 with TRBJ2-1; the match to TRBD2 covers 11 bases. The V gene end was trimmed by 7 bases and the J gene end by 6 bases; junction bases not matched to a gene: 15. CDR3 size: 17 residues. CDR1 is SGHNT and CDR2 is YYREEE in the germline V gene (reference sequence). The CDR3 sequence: CASGRTLLTSGTNEQFF. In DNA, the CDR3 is TGTGCCAGCGGGAGGACCCTCCTGACTAGCGGGACCAATGAGCAGTTCTTC.

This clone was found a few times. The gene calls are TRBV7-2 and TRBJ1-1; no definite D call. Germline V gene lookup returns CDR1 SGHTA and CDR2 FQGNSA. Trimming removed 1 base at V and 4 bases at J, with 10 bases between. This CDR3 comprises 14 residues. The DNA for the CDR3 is TGTGCCAGCAGCTTAGGGGCCGGATCCACTGAAGCTTTCTTT. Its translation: CASSLGAGSTEAFF. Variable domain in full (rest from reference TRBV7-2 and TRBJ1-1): GAGVSQSPSNKVTEKGKDVELRCDPISGHTALYWYRQSLGQGLEFLIYFQGNSAPDKSGLPSDRFSAERTGGSVSTLTIQRTQQEDSAVYLCASSLGAGSTEAFFGQGTRLTVV.

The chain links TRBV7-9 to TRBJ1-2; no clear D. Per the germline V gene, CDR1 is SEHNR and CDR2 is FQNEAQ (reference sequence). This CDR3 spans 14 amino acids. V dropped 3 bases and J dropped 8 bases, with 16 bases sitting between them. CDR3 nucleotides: TGTGCCAGCAGCTTGCCAGTGGAAGCGACCGGCTACACCTTC. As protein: CASSLPVEATGYTF.

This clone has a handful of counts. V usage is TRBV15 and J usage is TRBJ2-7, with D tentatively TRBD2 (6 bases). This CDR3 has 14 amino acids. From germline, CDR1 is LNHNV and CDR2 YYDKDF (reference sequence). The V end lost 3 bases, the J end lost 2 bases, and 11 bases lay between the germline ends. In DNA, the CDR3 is TGTGCCACCAGCAGGGGCGGGGCCACCTACGAGCAGTACTTC. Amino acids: CATSRGGATYEQYF.

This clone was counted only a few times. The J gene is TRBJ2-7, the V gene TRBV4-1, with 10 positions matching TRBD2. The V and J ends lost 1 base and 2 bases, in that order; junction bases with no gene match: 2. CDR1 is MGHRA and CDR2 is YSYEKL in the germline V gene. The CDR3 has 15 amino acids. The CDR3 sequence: CASSQAAGGPYEQYF. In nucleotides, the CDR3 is TGCGCCAGCAGCCAAGCAGCGGGAGGGCCCTACGAGCAGTACTTC.

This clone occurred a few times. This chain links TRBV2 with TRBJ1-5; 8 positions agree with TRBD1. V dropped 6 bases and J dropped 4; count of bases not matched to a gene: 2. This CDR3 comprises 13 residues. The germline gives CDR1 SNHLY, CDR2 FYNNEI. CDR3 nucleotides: TGTGCCAGCAGGGGACAGGATAATCAGCCCCAGCATTTT. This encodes CASRGQDNQPQHF.

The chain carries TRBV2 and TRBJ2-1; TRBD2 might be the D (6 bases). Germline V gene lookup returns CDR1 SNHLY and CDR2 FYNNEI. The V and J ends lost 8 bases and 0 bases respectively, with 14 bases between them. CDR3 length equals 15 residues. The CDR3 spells CASFLGLSSYNEQFF. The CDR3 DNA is TGTGCCAGCTTTTTAGGACTAAGCTCCTACAATGAGCAGTTCTTC.

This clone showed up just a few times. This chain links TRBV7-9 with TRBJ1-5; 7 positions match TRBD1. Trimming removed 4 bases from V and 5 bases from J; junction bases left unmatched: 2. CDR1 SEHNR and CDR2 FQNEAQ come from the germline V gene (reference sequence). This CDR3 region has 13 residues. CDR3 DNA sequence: TGTGCCAGCAGCTCTCAGGGGGATCAGCCCCAGCATTTT. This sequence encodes CASSSQGDQPQHF.

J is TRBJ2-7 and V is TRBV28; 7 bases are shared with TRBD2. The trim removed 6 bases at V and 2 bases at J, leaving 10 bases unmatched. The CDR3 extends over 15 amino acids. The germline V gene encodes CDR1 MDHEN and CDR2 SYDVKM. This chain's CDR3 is CASSPIGRNTYEQYF. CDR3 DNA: TGTGCCAGCAGCCCGATCGGGAGGAACACCTACGAGCAGTACTTC.

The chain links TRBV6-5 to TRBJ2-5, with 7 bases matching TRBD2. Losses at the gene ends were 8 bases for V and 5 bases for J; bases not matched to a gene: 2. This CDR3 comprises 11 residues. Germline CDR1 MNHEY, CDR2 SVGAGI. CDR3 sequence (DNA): TGTGCCAGCTGGGGGGGGGAGACCCAGTACTTC. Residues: CASWGGETQYF.

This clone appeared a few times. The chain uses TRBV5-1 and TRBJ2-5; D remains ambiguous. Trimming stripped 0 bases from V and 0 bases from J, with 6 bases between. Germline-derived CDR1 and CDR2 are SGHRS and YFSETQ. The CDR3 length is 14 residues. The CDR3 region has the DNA TGCGCCAGCAGCTTGGGAGCGTACCAAGAGACCCAGTACTTC. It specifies CASSLGAYQETQYF.

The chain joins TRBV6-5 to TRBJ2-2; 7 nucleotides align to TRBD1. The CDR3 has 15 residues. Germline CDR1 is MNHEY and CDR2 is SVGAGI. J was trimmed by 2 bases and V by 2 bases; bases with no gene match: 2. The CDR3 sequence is CASSYRTGNTGELFF. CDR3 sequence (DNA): TGTGCCAGCAGTTACAGGACAGGAAACACCGGGGAGCTGTTTTTT.

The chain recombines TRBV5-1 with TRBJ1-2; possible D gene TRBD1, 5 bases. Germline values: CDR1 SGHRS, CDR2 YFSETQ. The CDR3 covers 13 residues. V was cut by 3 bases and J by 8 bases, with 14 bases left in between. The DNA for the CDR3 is TGCGCCAGCAGCTGGGCAGGGTCCGGCGGCTACACCTTC. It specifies CASSWAGSGGYTF.

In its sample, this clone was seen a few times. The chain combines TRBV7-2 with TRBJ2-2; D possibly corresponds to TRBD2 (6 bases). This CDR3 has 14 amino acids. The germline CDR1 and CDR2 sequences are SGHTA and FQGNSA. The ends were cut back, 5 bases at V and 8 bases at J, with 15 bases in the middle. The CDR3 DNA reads TGTGCCAGCAGCCCCCCTGGACTAACTGGGGAGCTGTTTTTT. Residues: CASSPPGLTGELFF.